The entry below describes one T cell receptor beta chain. The specificity of this receptor is unknown. Qualities for individual bases were not recorded, and no much larger clone is one base off. The immunoSEQ platform was used for deep TCRbeta sequencing. In the authors' own workflow: For further analysis, only productive rearrangements were exported out of the immunoSEQ Analyzer. A two-sided binomial test with a Bonferroni-corrected P below 0.01 was used to identify clones that significantly expanded or contracted between timepoints. T cell phenotypes were assigned to bulk TCRbeta clonotypes by matching the clonotypes to single-cell RNA+TCR-seq clones that had the same TCRbeta sequence. Using bulk TCR sequencing data, clone enrichment in tumor was calculated by dividing a clone's tumor frequency by the same clone's PBMC frequency. GLIPH was used to group TCRs into specificity groups, clusters of distinct TCRs likely recognizing common antigens via shared CDR3 motifs. TCRdb limited this immuneACCESS table to in-frame rearrangements with V and J called. A share of clones is missing; checked studies link under half to unresolved V genes, and the rest is unexplained. The DNA was the basis for D and trimming; V, J and clone size are from that table. The sample has about 4,200 clones on record, 73% of them singletons. 6% to 8.5% of the sample goes to the ten largest clones.

This specimen's time point label, interpreted: first of two pre-therapy site-matched biopsies around 9 weeks apart. Site-matched tumor biopsies were taken from the same primary tumor before and after PD-1 blockade. Genomic DNA extracted from tumor biopsies or peripheral blood was used for bulk TCRbeta sequencing, with input ranging from about 600 ng to 6,004 ng. Leftover biopsy material went through bulk TCRbeta sequencing, with the goal of boosting sensitivity for rare clonotypes relative to single-cell TCR sequencing. Every patient had histologically proven advanced or metastatic basal or squamous cell carcinoma and was a poor candidate for surgical resection. The basal cell carcinoma cohort comprised about a dozen patients, of whom seven to nine had bulk tumor TCR sequencing. Fresh biopsies were taken from the primary tumor site, and part of the biopsy material was kept in RNAlater for exome and bulk TCR sequencing.

The source of the sample is a study of T cells in tumors after PD-1 blockade (dated by TCRdb to the late 2010s). Turning to the overall study: Prior checkpoint blockade, systemic immunosuppressant use, and recent radiotherapy or other anti-cancer therapy within 4 weeks were grounds for patient exclusion. Pembrolizumab 200 mg every 3 weeks or cemiplimab 350 mg every 2 weeks was administered to patients. While on anti-PD-1 treatment, some of the patients also continued taking daily vismodegib 150 mg. On average, tumor samples yielded 20,000 to 30,000 TCR templates (range about 550-100,000) and roughly 6,000 unique clonotypes, roughly 19-fold deeper than single-cell TCR sequencing. The study performed paired single-cell RNA and TCR sequencing on site-matched tumors from BCC or SCC patients before and after anti-PD-1 therapy. RECIST version 1.1 was used to assess clinical response.

What the work shows at the level of the full study, not this receptor alone: Roughly 43% of tumor TCR clonotypes were found in blood, and some novel exhausted tumor clones appeared in pre-treatment blood, suggesting peripheral recruitment. Most exhausted CD8+ clones that expanded after therapy were novel clonotypes not detected before treatment, suggesting clonal replacement instead of reinvigoration of pre-existing clones. The source of novel T cell clones was not identified, and lymphoid organs or rare unexpanded clones within the tumor or the tumor periphery could be included among the possible sources. Clonal replacement appeared only between pre- and post-treatment samples, not between two pre-treatment samples, arguing against biopsy timing or location artifacts.

From the cysteine through the phenylalanine, the CDR3 covers 15 amino acids. Just CDR3 DNA is preserved here, 45 bases in frame from base 1. Looking up the germline V gene yields CDR1 MNHEY and CDR2 SVGAGI. V is trimmed back by 4 bases and J by 4 bases, and the junction contains 6 bases that no gene match accounts for. This chain joins TRBV6-5 to TRBJ1-2, with TRBD1 matching 10 junction bases. This receptor was taken from a human donor with basal cell carcinoma. This material consisted of tumor tissue, taken before anti-PD-1 treatment. The DNA sequence is given as TGTGCCAGCAGTTCCGAGGACAGGGGGGCCTATGGCTACACCTTC. This sequence encodes CASSSEDRGAYGYTF.